Listed below are T cell receptor beta chains from one sample, sequenced in a study of read filtering for tumor transcriptome and immune sequencing. One entry per CDR3 protein, called by TCRdb with MiXCR from the reads. The sample lists some 43,000 distinct CDR3 sequences, under 15% occurring once. Sample: a population of CD138-negative cells sorted from bone marrow. All receptors come from a donor aged 40 or over with multiple myeloma. Both conserved end residues are part of each CDR3. A D gene is named only where the DNA matches it firmly. Expanded clones are given a class, and other clones once, few, many or no size at all.

abundance	v_gene	j_gene	d_gene	CDR3aa	CDR3nt
many	TRBV19	TRBJ2-1	TRBD2	CASSNPGLALSYNEQFF	TGTGCCAGTAGTAACCCCGGACTAGCCCTATCCTACAATGAGCAGTTCTTC
many	TRBV30	TRBJ2-2	-	CAWGAGATGELFF	TGTGCCTGGGGGGCGGGGGCAACCGGGGAGCTGTTTTTT
many	TRBV5-1	TRBJ2-1	-	CASSLAPQGTYNEQFF	TGCGCCAGCAGCTTGGCACCTCAGGGGACCTACAATGAGCAGTTCTTC
many	TRBV30	TRBJ1-3	-	CAWSAGIRSGNTIYF	TGTGCCTGGAGCGCCGGGATCCGCTCTGGAAACACCATATATTTT
many	TRBV3-1	TRBJ2-7	-	CASSLHIVPYEQYF	TGTGCCAGCAGCCTGCACATCGTCCCCTACGAGCAGTACTTC
many	TRBV6-2/TRBV6-3	TRBJ2-5	-	CASGGTGGETQYF	TGTGCCAGCGGAGGGACCGGCGGAGAGACCCAGTACTTC
-	TRBV20-1	TRBJ1-2	-	CSASERSAYGHTF	TGCAGTGCTAGTGAAAGGAGTGCCTATGGCCACACCTTC
many	TRBV6-5	TRBJ2-2	-	CASSYRKRTGELFF	TGTGCCAGCAGTTACCGGAAGAGGACCGGGGAGCTGTTTTTT
few	TRBV5-1	TRBJ1-3	-	CASSLGTVSGNTIYF	TGCGCCAGCAGCCTGGGGACGGTCTCTGGAAACACCATATATTTT
many	TRBV29-1	TRBJ2-5	-	CSVVVWETQYF	TGCAGCGTTGTTGTCTGGGAGACCCAGTACTTC
many	TRBV7-9	TRBJ1-5	-	CASSIGVQPQHF	TGTGCCAGCAGCATAGGGGTTCAGCCCCAGCATTTT
-	TRBV29-1	TRBJ2-5	-	CSVGHNQETQYF	TGCAGCGTTGGTCACAACCAAGAGACCCAGTACTTC
many	TRBV20-1	TRBJ1-2	-	CSARDETAGYGYTF	TGCAGTGCTAGAGACGAGACAGCTGGCTATGGCTACACCTTC
many	TRBV9	TRBJ2-1	-	CASSVEGYNEQFF	TGTGCCAGCAGCGTAGAGGGATACAATGAGCAGTTCTTC
-	TRBV7-9	TRBJ2-5	TRBD2	CASRELAGALETQYF	TGTGCCAGCAGGGAACTAGCGGGAGCTTTGGAGACCCAGTACTTC
many	TRBV7-9	TRBJ2-3	TRBD2	CASSLASGRTDTQYF	TGTGCCAGCAGCTTGGCTAGCGGGAGAACAGATACGCAGTATTTT
many	TRBV29-1	TRBJ2-7	-	CSVEVRGPSYEQYF	TGCAGCGTTGAAGTCAGGGGACCCTCCTACGAGCAGTACTTC
-	TRBV20-1	TRBJ2-2	-	CSARDRGNTGELFF	TGCAGTGCTAGAGATAGGGGGAACACCGGGGAGCTGTTTTTT